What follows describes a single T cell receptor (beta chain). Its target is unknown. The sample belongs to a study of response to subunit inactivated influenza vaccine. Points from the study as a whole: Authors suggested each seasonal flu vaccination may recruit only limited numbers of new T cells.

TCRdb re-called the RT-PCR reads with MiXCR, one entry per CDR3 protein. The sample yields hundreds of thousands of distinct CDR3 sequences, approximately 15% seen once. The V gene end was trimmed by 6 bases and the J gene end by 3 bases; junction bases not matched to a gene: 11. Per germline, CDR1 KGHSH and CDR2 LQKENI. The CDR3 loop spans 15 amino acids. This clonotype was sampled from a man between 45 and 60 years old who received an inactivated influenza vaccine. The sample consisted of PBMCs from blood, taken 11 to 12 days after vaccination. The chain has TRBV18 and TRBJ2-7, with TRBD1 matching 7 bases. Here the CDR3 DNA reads TGTGCCAGCTCCCGAGCCAGACAGGGTAACTACGAGCAGTACTTC. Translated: CASSRARQGNYEQYF.